The present entry profiles one T cell receptor beta chain with its context. Its antigen is unknown. No base quality values were provided; no much bigger clone lies one nucleotide off. From cysteine to phenylalanine, the CDR3 is 14 amino acids long. Only the CDR3 DNA stays, 42 bases, in frame from base 1. CDR1 and CDR2, looked up from the germline V gene, are MNHEY and SVGAGI. V and J are truncated by 7 bases and 2 bases respectively, leaving an intervening sequence of 14 bases. TCR beta repertoires were profiled from peripheral blood of under 15 young patients with multiple sclerosis to demonstrate the VDJtools post-analysis software. The multiple sclerosis patients were children and adolescents ranging in age from 6 to 15 years. Library prep was done by PCR. The sequencer was an Illumina HiSeq 2500. Unique molecular identifiers were incorporated into TCR beta cDNA libraries to reduce PCR and sequencing biases. Per 1 to 10 million input T cells, around 500,000 cDNA molecules were obtained, such that each molecule approximated one T cell. The patient libraries were prepared and sequenced with the same protocol used for the earlier healthy control dataset. Within a given batch, samples were prepared together, multiplexed and sequenced on the same HiSeq lane. The original methods were these. Raw barcoded reads were processed with MIGEC, discarding single-read molecular identifier groups before consensus assembly and CDR3 extraction. VDJtools was used for post-analysis of the clonotype tables, with diversity normalized by down-sampling every dataset to the smallest sample size. In repertoire overlap clustering, CDR3 amino acid sequences, but not nucleotide sequences, were matched to correct batch-related cross-sample contamination. TCRdb reworked the public reads: Q25 trimming with fastp, MiXCR clone assembly, productive beta chains retained. Identical CDR3 protein sequences are pooled into one entry, listed with their most common genes and DNA. TCRdb's processing, not the authors' own work, is the source of the V and J calls. The sample yields 740,000 or so distinct CDR3 sequences; under 70% were counted once. The ten largest clonotypes hold 4.6% of the sample.

This sample stems from a study of post-analysis software for immune sequencing data (dated by TCRdb to between 2015 and 2017). Background on the whole study: The recorded disease courses included relapsing-remitting, secondary progressive and progressive-relapsing multiple sclerosis, and some patients had no subtype annotation. Patient repertoires were compared against around 10 previously published healthy control repertoires from donors aged roughly 6 to 26 years. A subset of samples was prepared in parallel using single-end sample barcoding, then pooled and co-amplified after Illumina adapter ligation. Findings and caveats that apply to the study as a whole: Patients showed significantly higher frequencies than controls for roughly five TRBV segments, among them TRBV5-6, TRBV5-1 and TRBV20-1. When samples were clustered directly using the F measure, samples prepared in the same batch co-clustered strongly, which prompted a batch-effect correction. Multiple sclerosis patients had significantly lower normalized Chao1 diversity than controls, a result that suggests substantial peripheral T-cell clonal expansion. The multiple sclerosis patient group was slightly younger than the control group.

The material sequenced was blood. The sequence was collected from a girl aged 10 to 17 with multiple sclerosis. The receptor chain draws on TRBV6-5 and TRBJ1-2; no D gene call is confident. The DNA sequence follows: TGTGCCAGCAAGCCCGATGCGAGGAACTATGGCTACACCTTC. Translated, it gives CASKPDARNYGYTF.